This T cell receptor (beta chain) was captured by sequencing in a study of CD8 T cells in Susac syndrome. Random hexamers primed reverse transcription of roughly 0.5 to 1 ug RNA. Across 54 Vbeta and 13 Jbeta, immunoSEQ multiplex PCR amplified TCR beta CDR3. TCRdb used MiXCR to reprocess the immunoSEQ multiplex PCR reads, holding one entry per CDR3 protein. Among 70,000 or so distinct CDR3 sequences listed, around 96% were seen once. Trimming shortened V by 0 bases and J by 3 bases, and 13 bases separated the two germline ends. Germline assignment: CDR1 SGHRS and CDR2 YFSETQ. CDR3 length: 16 amino acids. Study-wide results and limits: The study's TCR sequencing and HLA analysis drew on a certain number of individuals. That number was acknowledged as relatively small.

Concerning this clonotype: Its antigen is unidentified.

V usage is TRBV5-1 and J usage is TRBJ2-1; tentative D call: TRBD1 (6 bases). This clonotype originated in a human donor with multiple sclerosis. Source material: CD8+ T cells from PBMCs. The CDR3: CASSLDQGRFYNEQFF. DNA for the CDR3: TGCGCCAGCAGCTTGGATCAGGGGCGATTCTACAATGAGCAGTTCTTC.